This TCR beta chain was captured by sequencing in a study of sequential checkpoint blockade in melanoma. On the study more broadly: After both sequences, patients received maintenance nivolumab.

Clones were sequenced by immunoSEQ multiplex PCR, and TCRdb holds only the in-frame ones, with some missing. The data show under 25,000 clones, more than 75% seen once. The germline V gene has CDR1 SEHNR and CDR2 FQNEAQ (reference sequence). The CDR3 is made up of 15 amino acids. V lost 6 bases to trimming and J lost 9 bases, with 18 bases between them. Regarding treatment: randomized to nivolumab then ipilimumab (arm A) or the reverse (arm B). This TCR came from a human donor with melanoma. The chain employs TRBV7-9 and TRBJ1-6; D perhaps matches TRBD1 (6 bases). The specimen comprised CD8+ T cells sorted from blood (inferred from file names), sampled from a patient given nivolumab and ipilimumab in sequence. The CDR3 loop reads CASRTDRDIGSPLHF. CDR3 in DNA: TGTGCCAGCAGGACCGACCGGGACATAGGTTCACCCCTCCACTTT.